These 18 T cell receptor beta chains were sequenced from one sample in a study of T cells in Graves' hyperthyroidism and ophthalmopathy. RNA transcripts yielded amplified TCR beta CDR3 regions. First-round RT-PCR of the TCR CDR3 relied on the HTBI primer set. Via MiXCR, TCRdb re-called the multiplex PCR reads, giving one row per CDR3 protein. The sample records hundreds of thousands of distinct CDR3 sequences, roughly 17% being singletons. Sequencing used blood. The origin of the receptors is a woman under 40 with Graves' hyperthyroidism.

The sample holds many counts of this clonotype. This chain uses TRBV30 with TRBJ1-3, with D uncertain. Germline values: CDR1 GTSNPN, CDR2 SVGIG (reference sequence). The CDR3 extends over 15 amino acids. V dropped 2 bases and J dropped 0 bases, with 11 bases sitting between them. CDR3 nucleotide sequence: TGTGCCTGGAGTTACGGACGACCCTCTGGAAACACCATATATTTT. Amino acid sequence: CAWSYGRPSGNTIYF.

This clonotype was recorded many times. DNA for the CDR3: TGTGCCAGCAGTCTACAAACGAACACTGAAGCTTTCTTT. This translates into CASSLQTNTEAFF. The rearrangement links TRBV27 to TRBJ1-1; no clear D. Deletions cut 5 bases from V and 1 base from J, with 8 bases between. CDR1 and CDR2 (germline): MNHEY, SMNVEV (reference sequence). This CDR3 has 13 residues.

The gene calls are TRBV6-2 or TRBV6-3 and TRBJ2-2; D call uncertain. This CDR3 contains 13 residues. Germline V gives CDR1 MNHEY, CDR2 SVGEGT. The ends were cut back, 2 bases at V and 10 bases at J, with 11 bases in the middle. CDR3 region: CASSYTLPVELFF. The CDR3 DNA reads TGTGCCAGCAGTTACACCTTGCCTGTGGAGCTGTTTTTT.

This clonotype was observed many times. The rearrangement links TRBV30 to TRBJ2-3, with D tentatively TRBD2 (5 bases). V lost 4 bases to trimming and J lost 3 bases, with 8 bases between them. CDR3 size: 12 residues. The germline V gene has CDR1 GTSNPN and CDR2 SVGIG (reference sequence). CDR3 amino acids: CAWKTKTDTQYF. CDR3 in DNA: TGTGCCTGGAAGACTAAGACAGATACGCAGTATTTT.

In its sample, this clonotype was seen many times. This chain links TRBV5-1 with TRBJ2-5, with 8 nucleotides matching TRBD2. This CDR3 is 15 amino acids long. V dropped 4 bases and J dropped 1; count of bases not matched to a gene: 6. Germline V lookup: CDR1 SGHRS, CDR2 YFSETQ. In nucleotides, the CDR3 is TGCGCCAGCAGCCTGGAACTAGCGGCCCAAGAGACCCAGTACTTC. As protein: CASSLELAAQETQYF.

The chain links TRBV15 to TRBJ1-1, with 7 bases matching TRBD1. CDR1 is LNHNV and CDR2 is YYDKDF in the germline V gene (reference sequence). The CDR3 runs to 11 residues. V shed 3 bases, J shed 8 bases, and the junction held 0 bases outside the gene matches. As DNA, the CDR3 is TGTGCCACCAGCAGGACAGGGGAAGCTTTCTTT. It encodes CATSRTGEAFF.

This clonotype was counted ten times or more. V is TRBV6-1 and J is TRBJ2-7, with 8 nucleotides matching TRBD1. CDR1 is MNHNS, CDR2 SASEGT, per germline. CDR3 size: 15 residues. The V and J ends lost 6 bases and 2 bases, in that order; junction bases with no gene match: 9. CDR3 bases: TGTGCCAGCAGGCCCGACAGGGGCTTGCCCTACGAGCAGTACTTC. Amino acid sequence: CASRPDRGLPYEQYF.

On this clonotype itself: This may be a read error: a much more frequent sequence differs by one nucleotide. The chain carries TRBV6-1 and TRBJ2-5; D possibly uses TRBD1 or TRBD2 (6 bases each). Germline values: CDR1 MNHNS, CDR2 SASEGT. The CDR3 consists of 16 residues. CDR3 nucleotide sequence: TGTGCCAGCAGTGTCCGACCTGACGGGGGCGAAGAGAGCCAGTACTTC. Translated, it gives CASSVRPDGGEESQYF.

This clonotype was recorded at least ten times. The J gene is TRBJ2-7, the V gene TRBV6-5; a possible D gene is TRBD2 (5 bases). The germline V gene has CDR1 MNHEY and CDR2 SVGAGI. The CDR3 runs to 13 residues. The V gene lost 2 bases and the J gene lost 7 bases, with 12 bases spanning the gap. This chain's CDR3 is CASSYPPGGEQYF. For the CDR3, the DNA is TGTGCCAGCAGTTACCCCCCAGGAGGTGAGCAGTACTTC.

The table lists this clonotype with many counts. This chain uses TRBV5-6 with TRBJ2-5, with D possibly TRBD1 on 6 matching bases. The length of the CDR3 is 15 residues. V shed 0 bases and J shed 5 bases, with 14 bases lying between them. CDR1 and CDR2 (germline): SGHDT, YYEEEE. CDR3 amino acids: CASSLAAGGGETQYF. The CDR3 DNA is TGTGCCAGCAGCTTGGCGGCTGGGGGCGGGGAGACCCAGTACTTC.

In this sample, this clonotype turned up many times. The chain uses TRBV20-1 and TRBJ1-1, with D unresolved. The CDR3 covers 16 residues. The V gene's germline CDR1 is DFQATT and CDR2 SNEGSKA (reference sequence). The CDR3 loop is CSPPFTHAEGNTEAFF. The CDR3 DNA sequence: TGCAGCCCCCCCTTTACGCATGCCGAGGGGAACACTGAAGCTTTCTTT.

The chain carries TRBV14 and TRBJ2-7, with D perhaps TRBD1 (5 bases). Germline V CDR1 and CDR2: SGHDN, FVKESK. Deletions cut 5 bases from V and 6 bases from J, with 23 bases between. The CDR3 has 16 residues. The CDR3 loop reads CASSARWTPSIGEQYF. The CDR3 DNA reads TGTGCCAGCAGCGCAAGATGGACACCAAGCATTGGCGAGCAGTACTTC.

This clonotype was observed many times. The chain combines TRBV2 with TRBJ2-3; 7 bases agree with TRBD2. Germline CDR1 reads SNHLY; CDR2 reads FYNNEI. The CDR3 runs 14 residues. With V trimmed by 7 bases and J by 4 bases, 8 bases remained unmatched. The CDR3 region is CASITPGGPDTQYF. CDR3 in DNA: TGTGCCAGCATCACCCCGGGAGGCCCAGATACGCAGTATTTT.

This clonotype has only a few counts. The chain joins TRBV5-1 to TRBJ2-7; 9 nucleotides match TRBD2. Germline CDR1 reads SGHRS; CDR2 reads YFSETQ. The CDR3 is 17 residues long. V was clipped by 4 bases and J by 2 bases; unmatched bases: 13. The CDR3 DNA reads TGCGCCAGCAGCCGTCGTGTAGCGGGAGAGCTCACCTACGAGCAGTACTTC. Encoded protein: CASSRRVAGELTYEQYF.

This clonotype has a count of ten or more. CDR3: CASSPLASKETQYF. The CDR3 region has the DNA TGTGCCAGCTCACCACTAGCGTCGAAAGAGACCCAGTACTTC. The V and J genes are TRBV18 and TRBJ2-5; tentatively, D is TRBD2 (5 bases). Trimming took 1 base from V and 3 from J, leaving 9 bases between them. In germline, CDR1 is KGHSH, CDR2 LQKENI. The CDR3 loop spans 14 amino acids.

This clonotype was picked up a small number of times. V is TRBV9 and J is TRBJ2-5; D is unresolved. CDR1 and CDR2 (germline): SGDLS, YYNGEE. There are 14 residues in the CDR3. Trimming cost V 3 bases and J 1 base, with 10 bases left between them. The CDR3 DNA reads TGTGCCAGCAGCGATCGACCGACCCAAGAGACCCAGTACTTC. It translates to CASSDRPTQETQYF. Full variable domain (missing parts from reference TRBV9 and TRBJ2-5): DSGVTQTPKHLITATGQRVTLRCSPRSGDLSVYWYQQSLDQGLQFLIQYYNGEERAKGNILERFSAQQFPDLHSELNLSSLELGDSALYFCASSDRPTQETQYFGPGTRLLVL.

The CDR3 sequence is CASSARTKNTGELFF. DNA of the CDR3: TGTGCCAGCAGTGCCCGAACTAAGAACACCGGGGAGCTGTTTTTT. This sequence joins TRBV6-2 or TRBV6-3 and TRBJ2-2; D remains ambiguous. This CDR3 is 15 amino acids long. The V gene's germline CDR1 is MNHEY and CDR2 SVGEGT. Trimming left V 5 bases short and J 1 base short, with 11 bases between.

A word on this clonotype: A much larger clone differs by one base, so this may be a read error. The chain couples TRBV6-5 to TRBJ2-5; TRBD1 might be the D (6 bases). The CDR3 sequence is 16 residues long. Germline V lookup: CDR1 MNHEY, CDR2 SVGAGI. The CDR3 nucleotides are TGTGCCGGCAGTTACAGCCCCGGACAGTCGGGAGAGACCCAGTACTTC. This sequence encodes CAGSYSPGQSGETQYF.